The rows below give T cell receptor beta chains drawn from one sample of a study of blood T cell repertoires in COVID-19. Repertoires were generated with immunoSEQ multiplex PCR, while TCRdb's copy carries only in-frame clones and drops some. The top ten hold 0.9% to 1.5% of the sample, which has approximately 380,000 clones, about 88% seen once. The sample consisted of PBMCs or T cells enriched from blood (not recorded which). All receptors derive from a woman between 18 and 29 years old who had recovered from COVID-19. Both conserved end residues are part of each CDR3. D genes are given only for firm matches. Clone size is stated in some rows and not others, as once, few, many or a class when expanded.

v_call: TRBV2
clone_size: once
d_call: TRBD2
j_call: TRBJ2-1
cdr3_nt: TGTGCCAGCAGTACTGGCCGGGGGGACAATGAGCAGTTCTTC
cdr3_aa: CASSTGRGDNEQFF

v_call: TRBV6-5
clone_size: .
d_call: TRBD1
j_call: TRBJ2-7
cdr3_nt: TGTGCCAGCAGAGATGACAGGGACAACTATTACGAGCAGTACTTC
cdr3_aa: CASRDDRDNYYEQYF

v_call: TRBV5-1
clone_size: .
d_call: .
j_call: TRBJ1-1
cdr3_nt: TGCGCCAGCAGCTTCGGGAACAGGGACACTGAAGCTTTCTTT
cdr3_aa: CASSFGNRDTEAFF

v_call: TRBV29-1
clone_size: .
d_call: TRBD2
j_call: TRBJ2-1
cdr3_nt: TGCAGCGTTCCCCGAGCGGGGGAAACTCTGATCTTC
cdr3_aa: CSVPRAGETLIF

v_call: TRBV2
clone_size: .
d_call: .
j_call: TRBJ2-2
cdr3_nt: TGTGCCAGCAGCCACGCAGGGTCCGGGGAGCTGTTTTTT
cdr3_aa: CASSHAGSGELFF

v_call: TRBV4-1
clone_size: .
d_call: .
j_call: TRBJ2-1
cdr3_nt: TGCGCCAGCAGCCTCTCCAGGGGTACCTACAATGAGCAGTTCTTC
cdr3_aa: CASSLSRGTYNEQFF

v_call: TRBV5-4
clone_size: .
d_call: TRBD1
j_call: TRBJ1-1
cdr3_nt: TGTGCCAGCAGCCCCCGGGACAGGGGGCCTGAAGCTTTCTTT
cdr3_aa: CASSPRDRGPEAFF

v_call: TRBV4-1
clone_size: once
d_call: .
j_call: TRBJ2-6
cdr3_nt: TGCGCCAGCAGCCCCACAGGCTCTGGGGCCAACGTCCTGACTTTC
cdr3_aa: CASSPTGSGANVLTF

v_call: TRBV7-9
clone_size: .
d_call: .
j_call: TRBJ1-2
cdr3_nt: TGTGCCAGCAGCTCTCGATTGGGGGAGGATGGCTACACCTTC
cdr3_aa: CASSSRLGEDGYTF

v_call: TRBV7-3
clone_size: .
d_call: .
j_call: TRBJ1-1
cdr3_nt: TGTGCCAGCAGCGGGTCGGGTGGCACTGAAGCTTTCTTT
cdr3_aa: CASSGSGGTEAFF

v_call: TRBV5-1
clone_size: .
d_call: TRBD1
j_call: TRBJ1-6
cdr3_nt: TGCGCCAGCAGCTTGGGACAGGGGGCTTCACCCCTCCACTTT
cdr3_aa: CASSLGQGASPLHF

v_call: TRBV7-2
clone_size: .
d_call: TRBD1
j_call: TRBJ1-2
cdr3_nt: TGTGCCAGCAGCTTTAAGGACAGGCCCCTGAGCTATGGCTACACCTTC
cdr3_aa: CASSFKDRPLSYGYTF

v_call: TRBV4-1
clone_size: .
d_call: .
j_call: TRBJ1-2
cdr3_nt: TGCGCCAGCAGCCAATCATCGGGACACTTAACTTTATCTGGCTACACCTTC
cdr3_aa: CASSQSSGHLTLSGYTF

v_call: TRBV4-3
clone_size: .
d_call: .
j_call: TRBJ2-7
cdr3_nt: TGCGCCAGCAGCCAAGATCGGGAAGGCTCCTACGAGCAGTACTTC
cdr3_aa: CASSQDREGSYEQYF

v_call: TRBV28
clone_size: .
d_call: TRBD1
j_call: TRBJ1-2
cdr3_nt: TGTGCCAGCAGTCCCCGACAGGGTGGCTATGGCTACACCTTC
cdr3_aa: CASSPRQGGYGYTF

v_call: TRBV11-2
clone_size: .
d_call: TRBD2
j_call: TRBJ2-7
cdr3_nt: TGTGCCAGCAGCCATGGTCCTAGCGGGGGATACGAGCAGTACTTC
cdr3_aa: CASSHGPSGGYEQYF

v_call: TRBV29-1
clone_size: .
d_call: TRBD1
j_call: TRBJ1-4
cdr3_nt: TGCAGCGTGGCCTACAGGGGTCCGGAAAAACTGTTTTTT
cdr3_aa: CSVAYRGPEKLFF

v_call: TRBV9
clone_size: .
d_call: .
j_call: TRBJ2-7
cdr3_nt: TGTGCCAGCAGCGTAGGCACAGGTATCTCCTACGAGCAGTACTTC
cdr3_aa: CASSVGTGISYEQYF

v_call: TRBV14
clone_size: .
d_call: TRBD1
j_call: TRBJ2-1
cdr3_nt: TGTGCCAGCAGCCGCATAAGGGACAGGGTCTACAATGAGCAGTTCTTC
cdr3_aa: CASSRIRDRVYNEQFF

v_call: TRBV29-1
clone_size: .
d_call: .
j_call: TRBJ2-7
cdr3_nt: TGCAGCGGGAAGGGGGGGAGCTCCTACGAGCAGTACTTC
cdr3_aa: CSGKGGSSYEQYF

v_call: TRBV28
clone_size: .
d_call: .
j_call: TRBJ1-2
cdr3_nt: TGTGCCAGCAGTTCTCAAGGACAACCTAACTATGGCTACACCTTC
cdr3_aa: CASSSQGQPNYGYTF

v_call: TRBV18
clone_size: .
d_call: .
j_call: TRBJ2-3
cdr3_nt: TGTGCCAGCTCACCTATAGACAGGCCTAGCACAGATACGCAGTATTTT
cdr3_aa: CASSPIDRPSTDTQYF

v_call: TRBV27
clone_size: once
d_call: TRBD1
j_call: TRBJ1-1
cdr3_nt: TGTGCCAGCAGTTTTAGAAAGGGGGCGATGTCAGCTTTCTTT
cdr3_aa: CASSFRKGAMSAFF

v_call: TRBV19
clone_size: .
d_call: .
j_call: TRBJ2-2
cdr3_nt: TGTGCCAGTAGTCCAGGGACTGCCACCGGGGAGCTGTTTTTT
cdr3_aa: CASSPGTATGELFF

v_call: TRBV12-3/TRBV12-4
clone_size: .
d_call: .
j_call: TRBJ1-2
cdr3_nt: TGTGCCAGCAGTTCCTATGACAGCTATGGCTACACCTTC
cdr3_aa: CASSSYDSYGYTF

v_call: TRBV11-2
clone_size: once
d_call: .
j_call: TRBJ2-5
cdr3_nt: TGTGCCAGCAGCTTAGGGGGACTGCAAGAGACCCAGTACTTC
cdr3_aa: CASSLGGLQETQYF

v_call: TRBV2
clone_size: .
d_call: TRBD1
j_call: TRBJ2-3
cdr3_nt: TGTGCCAGCAGTGGAAGGACAGGGGGCGAGGATACGCAGTATTTT
cdr3_aa: CASSGRTGGEDTQYF

v_call: TRBV19
clone_size: .
d_call: .
j_call: TRBJ1-4
cdr3_nt: TGTGCCAGTAGGGGGAACAGGGCAACTAATGAAAAACTGTTTTTT
cdr3_aa: CASRGNRATNEKLFF

v_call: TRBV7-9
clone_size: .
d_call: .
j_call: TRBJ1-1
cdr3_nt: TGTGCCAGCAGCTTAGCACCAGAAGACACTGAAGCTTTCTTT
cdr3_aa: CASSLAPEDTEAFF

v_call: TRBV19
clone_size: .
d_call: .
j_call: TRBJ1-5
cdr3_nt: TGTGCCAGTAGTTGGAGGGAAGGCAATCAGCCCCAGCATTTT
cdr3_aa: CASSWREGNQPQHF

v_call: TRBV29-1
clone_size: .
d_call: .
j_call: TRBJ1-2
cdr3_nt: TGCAGCGTTGCGGGGGGAAGGTATGGCTACACCTTC
cdr3_aa: CSVAGGRYGYTF

v_call: TRBV5-4
clone_size: .
d_call: .
j_call: TRBJ2-7
cdr3_nt: TGTGCCAGCAGCTTAATAAACGGGACTCTTAAGGCCTACGAGCAGTACTTC
cdr3_aa: CASSLINGTLKAYEQYF

v_call: TRBV7-3
clone_size: once
d_call: TRBD2
j_call: TRBJ2-1
cdr3_nt: TGTGCCAGCAGCTTATTGCTCGCTAGCGGGGTTGAGCAGTTCTTC
cdr3_aa: CASSLLLASGVEQFF

v_call: TRBV11-3
clone_size: .
d_call: .
j_call: TRBJ2-1
cdr3_nt: TGTGCCAGCAGCTTACTAACCTACAATGAGCAGTTCTTC
cdr3_aa: CASSLLTYNEQFF

v_call: TRBV7-3
clone_size: once
d_call: .
j_call: TRBJ2-2
cdr3_nt: TGTGCCAGCAGCTTGGGACAATCCGGGGAGCTGTTTTTT
cdr3_aa: CASSLGQSGELFF

v_call: TRBV19
clone_size: .
d_call: .
j_call: TRBJ1-2
cdr3_nt: TGTGCCAGTAGTATAGATCTCGGGGGGCCACCATTCGGCTACACCTTC
cdr3_aa: CASSIDLGGPPFGYTF

v_call: TRBV28
clone_size: once
d_call: .
j_call: TRBJ1-3
cdr3_nt: TGTGCCAGCAGTTTATCGGGTCGGGGGACCCCCGACTTCTCTGGAAACACCATATATTTT
cdr3_aa: CASSLSGRGTPDFSGNTIYF

v_call: TRBV19
clone_size: few
d_call: .
j_call: TRBJ1-1
cdr3_nt: TGTGCCAGTAGTAGAAACGAGCAGAGGGGGGGCACTGAAGCTTTCTTT
cdr3_aa: CASSRNEQRGGTEAFF

v_call: TRBV5-1
clone_size: .
d_call: TRBD1
j_call: TRBJ1-5
cdr3_nt: TGCGCCAGCAGCTTAACAGGGGAACAGCCCCAGCATTTT
cdr3_aa: CASSLTGEQPQHF

v_call: TRBV11-2
clone_size: .
d_call: .
j_call: TRBJ1-1
cdr3_nt: TGTGCCAGCACCCCGCGGACGGACATGAACACTGAAGCTTTCTTT
cdr3_aa: CASTPRTDMNTEAFF

v_call: TRBV10-1
clone_size: .
d_call: .
j_call: TRBJ2-7
cdr3_nt: TGCGCCAGCGGTAACAGGCCCTACGAGCAGTACTTC
cdr3_aa: CASGNRPYEQYF

v_call: TRBV25-1
clone_size: .
d_call: .
j_call: TRBJ2-7
cdr3_nt: TGTGCCAGCAGTGACCCCCTCCCTACCAAGCAGTACTTC
cdr3_aa: CASSDPLPTKQYF

v_call: TRBV5-1
clone_size: .
d_call: TRBD2
j_call: TRBJ2-1
cdr3_nt: TGCGCCAGCAGCTTGACTAGCGGGGGGGGCGCCATGGGAGAGCAGTTCTTC
cdr3_aa: CASSLTSGGGAMGEQFF

v_call: TRBV6-5
clone_size: .
d_call: .
j_call: TRBJ2-5
cdr3_nt: TGTGCCAGCAGTTACCAAGGACAGACTGGGGAGACCCAGTACTTC
cdr3_aa: CASSYQGQTGETQYF

v_call: TRBV19
clone_size: .
d_call: .
j_call: TRBJ2-2
cdr3_nt: TGTGCCAGTACCCCCCCACGCGGCGGGGAGCTGTTTTTT
cdr3_aa: CASTPPRGGELFF

v_call: TRBV2
clone_size: .
d_call: TRBD1
j_call: TRBJ1-6
cdr3_nt: TGTGCCACTAAGGGACAGGGAAGCCAATCACCCCTCCACTTT
cdr3_aa: CATKGQGSQSPLHF

v_call: TRBV18
clone_size: .
d_call: .
j_call: TRBJ1-2
cdr3_nt: TGTGCCAGCTCACGGGGCGCCGCTTTGAACTATGGCTACACCTTC
cdr3_aa: CASSRGAALNYGYTF

v_call: TRBV2
clone_size: .
d_call: .
j_call: TRBJ1-2
cdr3_nt: TGTGCCAGCCCCCGCCGTAGAAATCTTTTTGAGAGCTACACCTTC
cdr3_aa: CASPRRRNLFESYTF

v_call: TRBV15
clone_size: .
d_call: .
j_call: TRBJ2-3
cdr3_nt: TGTGCCACCAGCAGACTTGGACTGCGGATGGGGTCCGATACGCAGTATTTT
cdr3_aa: CATSRLGLRMGSDTQYF